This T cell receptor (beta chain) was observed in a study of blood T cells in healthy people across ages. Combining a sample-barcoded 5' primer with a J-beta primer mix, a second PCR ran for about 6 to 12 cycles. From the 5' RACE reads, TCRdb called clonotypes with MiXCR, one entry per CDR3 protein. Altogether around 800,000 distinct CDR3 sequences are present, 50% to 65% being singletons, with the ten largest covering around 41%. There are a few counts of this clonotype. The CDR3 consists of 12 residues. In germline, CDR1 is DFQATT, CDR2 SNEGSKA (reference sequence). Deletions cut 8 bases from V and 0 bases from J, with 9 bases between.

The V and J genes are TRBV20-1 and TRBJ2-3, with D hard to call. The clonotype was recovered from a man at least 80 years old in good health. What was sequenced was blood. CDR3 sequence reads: CSPPLSTDTQYF. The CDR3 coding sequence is TGCAGTCCACCGCTGAGCACAGATACGCAGTATTTT.